Each of the 26 T cell receptor beta chains below was sequenced from the same sample in a study of high-grade serous ovarian cancer treatment subgroups. The data were produced by immunoSEQ multiplex PCR, yet TCRdb's version contains in-frame clones alone and is incomplete. This table has some 7,000 clones, 79% appearing once. Tumor samples were taken before definitive surgery or chemotherapy. Sequencing was performed on tumor tissue. Source of these receptors: a human donor with high-grade serous ovarian cancer.

The rearrangement links TRBV29-1 to TRBJ1-1; D might be TRBD1 (5 bases). The CDR3 has 12 amino acids. V was shortened by 5 bases and J by 4 bases, with 11 bases between the two germline ends. From germline, CDR1 is SQVTM and CDR2 ANQGSEA. CDR3 sequence: CSVRQGITEAFF. CDR3 coding DNA: TGCAGCGTTCGCCAGGGAATCACTGAAGCTTTCTTT.

The chain employs TRBV11-3 and TRBJ1-5, with TRBD1 matching over 9 bases. The junction had 3 bases not matched to a gene; V was cut back by 3 bases and J by 3 bases. The CDR3 runs 15 residues. Germline-derived CDR1 and CDR2 are SGHNT and YENEEA. CDR3 nucleotide sequence: TGTGCCAGCAGCTTGGGACAGGGTCTCAATCAGCCCCAGCATTTT. Its translation is CASSLGQGLNQPQHF.

The chain links TRBV11-2 to TRBJ2-4; 10 bases are shared with TRBD1. Trimming took 0 bases from V and 6 from J; bases not matched to a gene: 8. The CDR3 extends over 17 amino acids. CDR1 is SGHAT and CDR2 is FQNNGV in the germline V gene. The chain's CDR3 is CASSLDRIGQGGNIQYF. The CDR3 region has the DNA TGTGCCAGCAGCTTAGATCGGATCGGACAGGGGGGAAACATTCAGTACTTC.

V and J are TRBV7-9 and TRBJ1-1; 7 nucleotides align to TRBD1. The germline V gene has CDR1 SEHNR and CDR2 FQNEAQ (reference sequence). This CDR3 contains 15 residues. The junction had 1 base not matched to a gene; V was cut back by 0 bases and J by 0 bases. CDR3 sequence: CASSLATGLNTEAFF. The DNA for the CDR3 is TGTGCCAGCAGCTTAGCGACAGGGTTGAACACTGAAGCTTTCTTT. Looking up the rest from reference TRBV7-9 and TRBJ1-1 gives the full variable domain: DTGVSQNPRHKITKRGQNVTFRCDPISEHNRLYWYRQTLGQGPEFLTYFQNEAQLEKSRLLSDRFSAERPKGSFSTLEIQRTEQGDSAMYLCASSLATGLNTEAFFGQGTRLTVV.

The genes are TRBV7-9 and TRBJ2-1; 14 positions agree with TRBD2. The trim removed 8 bases at V and 9 bases at J, leaving 12 bases unmatched. The CDR3 runs to 16 residues. Germline V gene sequence: CDR1 SEHNR, CDR2 FQNEAQ (reference sequence). CDR3 nucleotide sequence: TGTGCCAGCCCAACGTTGACTAGCGGGAGGGCTATTGAGCAGTTCTTC. This gives the protein CASPTLTSGRAIEQFF.

The V gene is TRBV7-6, the J gene TRBJ2-1, with a tentative D call TRBD2 (5 bases). With 5 bases removed from V and 4 bases from J, the gap between germline ends came to 18 bases. The CDR3 is made up of 16 amino acids. Germline V gene lookup returns CDR1 SGHVS and CDR2 FNYEAQ. The CDR3 loop is CASSQPDWEAYNEQFF. The CDR3 DNA reads TGTGCCAGCAGCCAACCGGACTGGGAAGCTTACAATGAGCAGTTCTTC.

The chain is built from TRBV11-3 and TRBJ2-5, with D possibly matching TRBD2 (6 bases). This CDR3 is built from 16 residues. The germline gives CDR1 SGHNT, CDR2 YENEEA. The V end was cut by 1 base, the J end by 2 bases, with 14 bases between. The CDR3 here is CASSLGGVRVQETQYF. CDR3 bases: TGTGCCAGCAGCTTAGGGGGGGTGAGGGTGCAAGAGACCCAGTACTTC.

The gene calls are TRBV2 and TRBJ2-3; TRBD1 is a possible D gene (6 bases). The germline gives CDR1 SNHLY, CDR2 FYNNEI. Trimming stripped 6 bases from V and 4 bases from J, with 20 bases between. The CDR3 is 16 amino acids. CDR3 coding DNA: TGTGCCAGCAGGGATTGGGTCAGGGGATTAGCAGATACGCAGTATTTT. It codes for CASRDWVRGLADTQYF.

Comment on this clone: In the same sample, other DNA sequences code for this CDR3. V is TRBV20-1 and J is TRBJ2-1, with no clear D. CDR1 DFQATT and CDR2 SNEGSKA come from the germline V gene (reference sequence). This CDR3 has 11 residues. Trimming stripped 3 bases from V and 6 bases from J, with 6 bases between. The DNA for the CDR3 is TGCAGTGCTAGTAGATCCAATGAGCAGTTCTTC. This sequence encodes CSASRSNEQFF.

Here the CDR3 reads CASSPSGGYEQYF. As DNA, the CDR3 is TGTGCCAGCAGTCCTAGCGGGGGTTACGAGCAGTACTTC. The chain couples TRBV9 to TRBJ2-7, with TRBD2 matching 10 bases. CDR3 length equals 13 residues. V shed 5 bases and J 4 bases; nucleotides not matched to a gene: 3. Germline V CDR1 and CDR2: SGDLS, YYNGEE.

The V and J genes are TRBV28 and TRBJ1-5; 9 bases match TRBD1. Trimming took 8 bases from V and 5 from J; bases not matched to a gene: 10. This CDR3 comprises 15 residues. Looked up from germline, CDR1 is MDHEN and CDR2 is SYDVKM. CDR3 loop: CASRQGGTVYQPQHF. The CDR3 DNA sequence: TGTGCCAGCCGACAGGGGGGTACAGTATATCAGCCCCAGCATTTT.

This clone was observed once. V usage is TRBV11-3 and J usage is TRBJ2-7; either TRBD1 or TRBD2 may supply D (7 bases each). This CDR3 comprises 14 residues. Trimming took off 5 bases at V and 9 bases at J, with 20 bases between the two ends. Germline values: CDR1 SGHNT, CDR2 YENEEA. This chain's CDR3 is CASSPGGDTTLQYF. In DNA, the CDR3 is TGTGCCAGCAGCCCAGGGGGGGACACAACCCTGCAGTACTTC.

The chain combines TRBV19 with TRBJ2-7; TRBD2 matches at 10 bases. J lost 9 bases, V lost 7 bases, and 3 bases had no gene match. CDR3 length: 11 amino acids. Germline assignment: CDR1 LNHDA and CDR2 SQIVND (reference sequence). Written as DNA, the CDR3 is TGTGCCAGTACTAGCGGGAGTGCGCAGTACTTC. Translating it yields CASTSGSAQYF.

The V call is TRBV18, the J call TRBJ2-3; possibly TRBD2 for D (6 bases). V was trimmed by 3 bases and J by 6 bases, leaving 19 bases between them. CDR3 length: 16 amino acids. Per the germline V gene, CDR1 is KGHSH and CDR2 is LQKENI. This CDR3 is CASSPMNLGGADTQYF. DNA for the CDR3: TGTGCCAGCTCACCCATGAATCTGGGCGGGGCCGATACGCAGTATTTT.

This clone came up a few times. The V call is TRBV7-9, the J call TRBJ1-2; D possibly corresponds to TRBD1 (5 bases). In germline, CDR1 is SEHNR, CDR2 FQNEAQ (reference sequence). This CDR3 comprises 15 residues. Between the trimmed V and J ends, which lost 2 bases and 2 bases, there was a span of 12 bases. The chain's CDR3 is CASSLPGDSNYGYTF. DNA of the CDR3: TGTGCCAGCAGCTTACCGGGTGACAGCAACTATGGCTACACCTTC.

The chain couples TRBV5-6 to TRBJ2-5; D perhaps matches TRBD1 (6 bases). The J call could be wrong; TRBJ2-7 is a better fit for the DNA end. The CDR3 has 13 residues. Per germline, CDR1 SGHDT and CDR2 YYEEEE. The DNA of the CDR3 is TGTGCCAGCAGCGTAACAGGGTATTACGAGCAGTACTTC. This gives the protein CASSVTGYYEQYF.

J is TRBJ2-7 and V is TRBV4-1; D is undetermined. This CDR3 is 13 amino acids long. Per the germline V gene, CDR1 is MGHRA and CDR2 is YSYEKL. Between the trimmed V and J ends, which lost 1 base and 12 bases, there was a span of 16 bases. The chain's CDR3 is CASSQVRDSLPYF. The CDR3 DNA is TGCGCCAGCAGCCAAGTTAGAGACTCGCTTCCGTACTTC.

This clone was detected only once. The germline gene is not matched at one end of the junction; a read error may be the cause. The chain combines TRBV19 with TRBJ1-5; TRBD1 matches at 9 bases. The germline gives CDR1 LNHDA, CDR2 SQIVND (reference sequence). There are 17 residues in the CDR3. The CDR3 DNA reads as TGTGCCAGTAGTATAAGGGCGTCCCGGACAGGGGATCAGTCCCAGCATTTT. Translation gives CASSIRASRTGDQSQHF. Supplemented by reference TRBV19 and TRBJ1-5, the full variable domain reads DGGITQSPKYLFRKEGQNVTLSCEQNLNHDAMYWYRQDPGQGLRLIYYSQIVNDFQKGDIAEGYSVSREKKESFPLTVTSAQKNPTAFYLCASSIRASRTGDQSQHFGDGTRLSIL.

The genes are TRBV6-6 and TRBJ1-4; D uncertain. Trimming stripped 6 bases from V and 3 bases from J, with 11 bases between. Germline V gene sequence: CDR1 MNHNY, CDR2 SVGAGI (reference sequence). CDR3 length: 14 amino acids. The CDR3 DNA reads as TGTGCCAGCAGGCGTGGGGAGGCTAATGAAAAACTGTTTTTT. Its translation: CASRRGEANEKLFF.

The rearrangement joins TRBV11-3 to TRBJ2-6; no firm D call. CDR1 is SGHNT, CDR2 YENEEA, per germline. V lost 5 bases, J lost 1 base, and 6 bases lay in between. The CDR3 has 14 residues. As DNA, the CDR3 is TGTGCCAGCAGCCCTAATTCTGGGGCCAACGTCCTGACTTTC. This translates into CASSPNSGANVLTF.

This sequence joins TRBV27 and TRBJ2-1; D is ambiguous. Trimming left V 2 bases short and J 6 bases short, with 5 bases between. The CDR3 covers 12 residues. Germline CDR1 reads MNHEY; CDR2 reads SMNVEV (reference sequence). CDR3 in amino acids: CASSLRSNEQFF. Written as DNA, the CDR3 is TGTGCCAGCAGTTTACGGAGCAATGAGCAGTTCTTC.

This chain links TRBV2 with TRBJ2-7; no clear D gene. The length of the CDR3 is 11 residues. CDR1 is SNHLY and CDR2 is FYNNEI in the germline V gene. V gave up 7 bases and J gave up 4 bases, with 8 bases separating them. The CDR3 protein is CASTGRYEQYF. CDR3 nucleotides: TGTGCCAGCACAGGACGGTACGAGCAGTACTTC.

J is TRBJ2-5 and V is TRBV6-5; perhaps TRBD1 as D (6 bases). The closer fit of TRBJ2-7 to the DNA end suggests the J call may be wrong. Germline V gene data show CDR1 as MNHEY and CDR2 as SVGAGI. The CDR3 is 15 amino acids. This chain's CDR3 is CATIPRRGRFHEQYF. The DNA of the CDR3 is TGTGCTACCATCCCACGCAGGGGACGATTCCACGAGCAGTACTTC.

The J gene is TRBJ1-1, the V gene TRBV6-1; 11 bases agree with TRBD1. This CDR3 comprises 16 residues. J lost 1 base, V lost 4 bases, and 5 bases had no gene match. CDR1 is MNHNS, CDR2 SASEGT, per germline. The DNA for the CDR3 is TGTGCCAGCAGTGTCGGACAGGGGGCTCCGAACACTGAAGCTTTCTTT. Amino acid sequence: CASSVGQGAPNTEAFF.

This clone was seen more than once but under ten times. The genes are TRBV11-2 and TRBJ1-6; possibly TRBD1 for D (6 bases). Germline V gene lookup returns CDR1 SGHAT and CDR2 FQNNGV. CDR3 length: 13 residues. The V end was cut by 4 bases, the J end by 15 bases, with 16 bases between. The CDR3, as DNA: TGTGCCAGCAGCTCCGAGAGGGGGGCCCGCCTCCACTTT. This translates into CASSSERGARLHF. The full variable domain, its missing parts supplied by reference TRBV11-2 and TRBJ1-6, is EAGVAQSPRYKIIEKRQSVAFWCNPISGHATLYWYQQILGQGPKLLIQFQNNGVVDDSQLPKDRFSAERLKGVDSTLKIQPAKLEDSAVYLCASSSERGARLHFGNGTRLTVT.

The gene calls are TRBV19 and TRBJ1-6, with TRBD1 as a possible D gene (5 bases). Between the trimmed V and J ends, which lost 6 bases and 10 bases, there was a span of 10 bases. The CDR3 runs to 12 residues. Germline V gives CDR1 LNHDA, CDR2 SQIVND (reference sequence). CDR3 protein: CASSTGTSPLHF. The CDR3 DNA reads as TGTGCCAGTAGCACAGGCACGTCACCCCTCCACTTT.